The clone carrying this TCR beta chain was detected once. Its antigen is unknown. This sample was taken from a study of shared clonotypes between healthy human individuals. Study-level points and caveats: Estimated richness values were generally larger in naive subsets than in memory subsets. Large sequencing depth failed to make sorted-subset sequencing complete, rarefaction showed.

This table comes from immunoSEQ multiplex PCR, and its TCRdb copy is limited to in-frame clones, with some not included. Of around 1,000,000 clones in the sample, around three quarters were seen once. The V end lost 7 bases, the J end lost 0 bases, and 13 bases lay between the germline ends. Per the germline V gene, CDR1 is LNHDA and CDR2 is SQIVND (reference sequence). This CDR3 comprises 14 residues. The clonotype comes from a man between 18 and 35 years old in good health. Some clones in this sample may be carry-over from other donors' samples. The sample comprised memory CD4+ T cells from PBMCs. Indicated subset: CD45RA-negative fraction. J is TRBJ2-7 and V is TRBV19; D gene unclear. The DNA of the CDR3 is TGTGCCAGTAACCCAGGTCTTAGCTCCTACGAGCAGTACTTC. The encoded protein is CASNPGLSSYEQYF.